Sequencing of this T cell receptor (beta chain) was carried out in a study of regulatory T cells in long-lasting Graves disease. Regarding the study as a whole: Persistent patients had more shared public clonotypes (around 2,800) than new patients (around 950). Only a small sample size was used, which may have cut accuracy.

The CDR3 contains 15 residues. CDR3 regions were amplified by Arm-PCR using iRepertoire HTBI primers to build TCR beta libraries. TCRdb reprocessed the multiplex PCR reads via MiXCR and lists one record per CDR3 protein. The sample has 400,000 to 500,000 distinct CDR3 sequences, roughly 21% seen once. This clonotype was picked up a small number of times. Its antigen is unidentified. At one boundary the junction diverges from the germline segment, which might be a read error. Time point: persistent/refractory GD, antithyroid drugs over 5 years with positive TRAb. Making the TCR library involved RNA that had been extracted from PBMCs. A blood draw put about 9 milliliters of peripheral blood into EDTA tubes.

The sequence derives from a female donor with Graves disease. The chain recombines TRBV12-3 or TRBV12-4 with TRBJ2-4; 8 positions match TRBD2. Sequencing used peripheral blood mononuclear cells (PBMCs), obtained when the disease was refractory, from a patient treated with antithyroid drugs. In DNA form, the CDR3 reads TGTGCCAGCAGTGTAGCGGGGCTAGCCAAAAACATTCAGTACTTC. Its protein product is CASSVAGLAKNIQYF.